Sequencing of this TCR beta chain was carried out in a study of T cells in Graves' hyperthyroidism and ophthalmopathy. Patients were excluded because of uncontrolled infection, other autoimmune disease, pregnancy or lactation. V lost 5 bases, J lost 5 bases, and 18 bases lay in between. Germline assignment: CDR1 MNHEY and CDR2 SVGAGI. The CDR3 sequence is 15 residues long. This clonotype occurred a few times. Authors of the study amplified TCR beta CDR3 regions from RNA transcripts. The study used the HTBI primer set for a first-round RT-PCR of the TCR CDR3. Each CDR3 protein gets one entry after TCRdb re-called the multiplex PCR reads with MiXCR. The sample shows roughly 700,000 distinct CDR3 sequences, just over 35% of them seen only once.

The V and J genes are TRBV6-5 and TRBJ1-1; a possible D gene is TRBD1 (6 bases). The sequencing sample was made of blood. The receptor was isolated from a woman aged 40 to 50 with Graves' hyperthyroidism. As DNA, the CDR3 is TGTGCCAGCAGTAATATACCAGGGGTGGGTACTGAAGCTTTCTTT. Its protein product is CASSNIPGVGTEAFF.